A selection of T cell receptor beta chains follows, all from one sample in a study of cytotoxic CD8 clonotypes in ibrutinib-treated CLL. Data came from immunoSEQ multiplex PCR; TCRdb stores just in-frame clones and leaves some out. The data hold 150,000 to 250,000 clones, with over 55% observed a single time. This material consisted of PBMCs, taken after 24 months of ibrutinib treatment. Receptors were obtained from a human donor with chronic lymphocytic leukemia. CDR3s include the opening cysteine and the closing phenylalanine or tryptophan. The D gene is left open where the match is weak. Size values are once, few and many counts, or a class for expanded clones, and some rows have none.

CDR3: CASSLRRQGYEQYF
DNA: TGTGCCAGCAGTCTCCGGAGACAGGGCTACGAGCAGTACTTC
V: TRBV6-5
size: -
D: TRBD1
J: TRBJ2-7

CDR3: CASQRHYGYTF
DNA: TGTGCCAGTCAACGTCACTATGGCTACACCTTC
V: TRBV9
size: few
D: -
J: TRBJ1-2

CDR3: CASSLGRFSSYEQYF
DNA: TGTGCCAGCAGCTTGGGCAGGTTCAGCTCCTACGAGCAGTACTTC
V: TRBV11-2
size: -
D: -
J: TRBJ2-7

CDR3: CASSPITGGQSETQYF
DNA: TGTGCCAGCAGTCCGATTACAGGGGGTCAGTCGGAGACCCAGTACTTC
V: TRBV28
size: -
D: TRBD1
J: TRBJ2-5

CDR3: CASSQGPGKEAFF
DNA: TGCGCCAGCAGCCAAGGTCCGGGGAAGGAAGCTTTCTTT
V: TRBV4-3
size: -
D: -
J: TRBJ1-1

CDR3: CASSPQLAGWTDTQYF
DNA: TGTGCCAGCAGCCCCCAACTAGCGGGTTGGACAGATACGCAGTATTTT
V: TRBV6-6
size: once
D: TRBD2
J: TRBJ2-3

CDR3: CASSLDVPTGGYTF
DNA: TGTGCCAGCAGCTTGGATGTCCCAACGGGGGGCTACACCTTC
V: TRBV5-6
size: -
D: -
J: TRBJ1-2

CDR3: CASSPPGRFVNEQFF
DNA: TGTGCCAGCAGTCCCCCGGGGCGGTTTGTCAATGAGCAGTTCTTC
V: TRBV7-9
size: few
D: -
J: TRBJ2-1

CDR3: CASSFGGMNTEAFF
DNA: TGTGCCAGCAGCTTCGGGGGGATGAACACTGAAGCTTTCTTT
V: TRBV7-8
size: few
D: -
J: TRBJ1-1

CDR3: CASRYSGTRPDQPQHF
DNA: TGTGCCAGCAGGTATTCCGGGACACGGCCGGATCAGCCCCAGCATTTT
V: TRBV28
size: once
D: -
J: TRBJ1-5

CDR3: CASSPRGTRVNEQYF
DNA: TGTGCCAGCAGCCCCCGTGGGACTAGGGTGAACGAGCAGTACTTC
V: TRBV9
size: -
D: TRBD2
J: TRBJ2-7

CDR3: CASSHGPSRQETQYF
DNA: TGCGCCAGCAGCCACGGCCCTAGCAGGCAAGAGACCCAGTACTTC
V: TRBV5-1
size: few
D: -
J: TRBJ2-5

CDR3: CASSLAGLSNQPQHF
DNA: TGCGCCAGCAGCTTGGCAGGGTTGAGCAATCAGCCCCAGCATTTT
V: TRBV5-1
size: -
D: -
J: TRBJ1-5

CDR3: CASSWGQGLHQPQHF
DNA: TGTGCCAGCAGCTGGGGACAGGGACTACATCAGCCCCAGCATTTT
V: TRBV7-8
size: -
D: TRBD1
J: TRBJ1-5

CDR3: CASSMTGMGPEKLFF
DNA: TGTGCCAGCAGCATGACAGGAATGGGGCCTGAAAAACTGTTTTTT
V: TRBV7-9
size: -
D: -
J: TRBJ1-4

CDR3: CASSGQGFMETQYF
DNA: TGTGCCAGCAGTGGGCAGGGGTTCATGGAGACCCAGTACTTC
V: TRBV6-1
size: -
D: -
J: TRBJ2-5

CDR3: CASSFNRGDNEQYF
DNA: TGTGCCAGCAGCTTTAACAGGGGGGACAACGAGCAGTACTTC
V: TRBV11-2
size: once
D: TRBD1
J: TRBJ2-7

CDR3: CASSYSSYTEAFF
DNA: TGTGCCAGCAGTTATTCCTCGTACACTGAAGCTTTCTTT
V: TRBV6-5
size: -
D: -
J: TRBJ1-1

CDR3: CASSAPLASYNEQFF
DNA: TGTGCCAGCAGCGCCCCACTAGCGAGTTACAATGAGCAGTTCTTC
V: TRBV11-2
size: -
D: TRBD2
J: TRBJ2-1

CDR3: CASSPKPGVIADTQYF
DNA: TGCGCCAGCAGCCCTAAACCCGGGGTTATAGCAGATACGCAGTATTTT
V: TRBV4-3
size: -
D: -
J: TRBJ2-3

CDR3: CASSPDTGQSEQYF
DNA: TGTGCCAGCTCACCAGACACTGGACAGAGCGAGCAGTACTTC
V: TRBV18
size: -
D: -
J: TRBJ2-7

CDR3: CASKTAGSPLHF
DNA: TGTGCCAGCAAGACAGCGGGTTCACCCCTCCACTTT
V: TRBV27
size: -
D: -
J: TRBJ1-6

CDR3: CASSVRNNEQFF
DNA: TGTGCCAGCAGTGTTAGAAACAATGAGCAGTTCTTC
V: TRBV2
size: -
D: -
J: TRBJ2-1

CDR3: CASSPLPGSGYTF
DNA: TGTGCCAGTAGTCCCCTCCCAGGGTCTGGCTACACCTTC
V: TRBV19
size: -
D: -
J: TRBJ1-2

CDR3: CASSKGGYEQYF
DNA: TGTGCCAGCAGCAAAGGGGGTTACGAGCAGTACTTC
V: TRBV21-1
size: once
D: -
J: TRBJ2-7

CDR3: CASPSGTFDTF
DNA: TGTGCCAGCCCTTCAGGGACTTTCGACACCTTC
V: TRBV2
size: few
D: -
J: TRBJ1-2

CDR3: CASSTDTGGQETQYF
DNA: TGTGCCAGCAGCACAGATACAGGGGGGCAAGAGACCCAGTACTTC
V: TRBV11-3
size: -
D: TRBD1
J: TRBJ2-5

CDR3: CASSSRRGVGSSGNTIYF
DNA: TGTGCCAGCAGCTCCCGCCGGGGAGTGGGGAGCTCTGGAAACACCATATATTTT
V: TRBV7-2
size: few
D: -
J: TRBJ1-3

CDR3: CASSPRGVGANVLTF
DNA: TGTGCCAGCTCACCACGGGGGGTCGGGGCCAACGTCCTGACTTTC
V: TRBV18
size: few
D: -
J: TRBJ2-6

CDR3: CASSYIGQGAYEQYF
DNA: TGTGCCAGCAGTTACATCGGACAGGGGGCCTACGAGCAGTACTTC
V: TRBV6-5
size: -
D: TRBD1
J: TRBJ2-7

CDR3: CASSSTGGFEAFF
DNA: TGTGCCAGCAGCTCGACAGGGGGCTTTGAAGCTTTCTTT
V: TRBV5-6
size: once
D: TRBD1
J: TRBJ1-1

CDR3: CAWTLGQAANTDTQYF
DNA: TGTGCCTGGACCTTAGGACAGGCGGCCAACACAGATACGCAGTATTTT
V: TRBV30
size: few
D: TRBD1
J: TRBJ2-3

CDR3: CASTPAGDTDTQYF
DNA: TGCGCCAGCACTCCTGCAGGGGACACAGATACGCAGTATTTT
V: TRBV5-1
size: -
D: -
J: TRBJ2-3

CDR3: CASSRGQGLEQYF
DNA: TGTGCCAGCAGCCGCGGACAGGGGCTCGAGCAGTACTTC
V: TRBV11-2
size: -
D: TRBD1
J: TRBJ2-7

CDR3: CAWTSAGGPTDTQYF
DNA: TGTGCCTGGACCAGCGCGGGAGGGCCAACAGATACGCAGTATTTT
V: TRBV30
size: once
D: TRBD2
J: TRBJ2-3

CDR3: CASSLAVINEQFF
DNA: TGTGCCAGCAGCCTAGCAGTGATTAATGAGCAGTTCTTC
V: TRBV13
size: few
D: -
J: TRBJ2-1

CDR3: CASSVGGTDTQYF
DNA: TGTGCCAGCAGCGTCGGGGGAACAGATACGCAGTATTTT
V: TRBV5-6
size: -
D: -
J: TRBJ2-3